Below, one T cell receptor (beta chain) is given with its context. The antigen it binds to is not known. Nothing much larger sits one base from this clone, and base qualities are not available. These data originate in a study of cytomegalovirus exposure and HLA in healthy donors (dated by TCRdb to 2016 to 2017). A note on the overall study: An earlier analysis of approximately 590 of the donors reported 250 to 300 Gb of sequence data and roughly 100 million unique TCR beta sequences from about 180 million T cells. An early release covering roughly 640 HLA-typed donors comprised approximately 300 gigabases of sequencing data and about 90 million unique TCR sequences. Of the 350 to 400 genotyped donors, about 80% fell in the genetic ancestry cluster associated with self-reported Caucasian donors. The study was designed to test whether signatures of past pathogen exposure could be identified by cataloging public T cell receptors. The study profiled the T cell repertoires of some 610 subjects by immunosequencing and related them to cytomegalovirus serostatus. In addition to the first cohort of several hundred subjects, a separate validation cohort of approximately 130 different subjects was used. To predict cytomegalovirus infection status, the study brought together high-throughput TCR immunosequencing, statistical association of individual TCRs with disease status, and machine learning. In a later analysis, previously published TCR beta repertoires from 666 donors were re-analyzed and high-resolution HLA genotyping was added so that TCR occurrence patterns could be studied. Rather than drawing on any new phenotypic data, the later analysis identified candidate immune exposures from TCR beta sequences and the way those sequences occurred across donors. An earlier analysis of 450 to 750 of the donors used high-throughput TCR beta sequencing to judge whether each TCR beta V gene segment behaved as functional or pseudogenic. Alongside the repertoire data, information on donor age, sex, ethnicity and CMV serostatus was compiled. A later genetic analysis used genome-wide SNP genotypes for about 60% of the roughly 700 donors, treating that subset as a discovery cohort. Every discovery cohort repertoire had been produced on one sequencing platform. Both class I and class II loci were covered by HLA typing, at four-digit resolution. The number of typed donors differed by locus: about 629-630 for A, B, C, DRB1 and DQB1; some 500 for DQA1; 606 for DPA1; and around 450 for DPB1. Because of strong linkage in the cohort, a few DR-DQ haplotypes were treated as single units for association and clustering. Among roughly 400 genotyped donors of the cohort, an average of roughly 240,000 unique TCR beta nucleotide sequences were sequenced per donor, roughly 20% of them non-productive. The study at large found these results: When HLA alleles, especially DR and DQ, strongly co-occurred, attributing TCR associations to individual alleles was difficult. Cytomegalovirus status was reported to be diagnosed by the classifier with high specificity and sensitivity in both the original and validation cohorts. The authors suggested that the approach could potentially be generalized to other disease states and immunological phenotypes. In the study, 150 to 200 TCR beta chains were listed as associated with cytomegalovirus. Some IMGT-functional V segments, including TRBV6-2 and TRBV6-3, could not be distinguished by the 87-base-pair reads and were therefore excluded. In a later analysis, HLA-associated TCR beta chains showed more clonal expansion and lower generation probabilities than non-associated chains that were equally common. A further reported finding was that TCR beta sequences accurately predicted the HLA-A and HLA-B alleles for most subjects in the first cohort. Immune exposure information for the cohort was limited to CMV serostatus. In a later analysis, several top co-occurrence clusters were reported to appear linked to parvovirus B19, influenza, CMV and Epstein-Barr virus. A cluster of highly shared sequence variants was judged likely to represent a technical artifact of the sequencing pipeline. In vitro tests confirmed that a few of the cytomegalovirus-associated TCR beta chains recognize cytomegalovirus antigens. Because HLA typing was unavailable for some donors at each locus, only the typed subset was used in association tests. Most CMV-associated TCR beta chains appeared to be HLA-restricted in a later analysis, and the HLA associations seemed to be driven largely by CMV exposure. Specific HLA alleles were associated with 15,000 to 20,000 TCR beta sequences at a false discovery rate of 0.05 in a later analysis. The presence/absence analyses assumed that sequencing depth was roughly uniform across donors, and that assumption may not be true. Over 15 rarely observed V segments, including chromosome 9 orphons, were excluded from the earlier analysis of several hundred of the donors because counts were too low. In a later analysis, the rate of TCR association differed among HLA loci, with DRB1 alleles having the most associated TCRs and HLA-C alleles having the fewest. A later genetic analysis reported fewer N-insertions in productive TCRs among donors in an Asian-associated ancestry cluster than the roughly 690-donor mean. V-gene and J-gene trimming of TCR beta chains was associated with a missense DCLRE1C variant in a later genetic analysis, and the association was replicated in an independent cohort. An earlier analysis of 450 to 750 of the donors showed that most TCR beta V segments appeared in productive rearrangements either about 87% or about 30% of the time, which broadly matched IMGT annotations. In this cohort, only TCR beta chains were sequenced, and detectable features were limited by the absence of alpha or paired-chain data. Most TCR sequences were seen in very few donors, while some public TCRs were found in many individuals. Linkage disequilibrium might explain the correlated functional status among segregating V segments, but an unknown experimental factor could not be ruled out.

CDR1 and CDR2, looked up from the germline V gene, are MDHEN and SYDVKM. The CDR3 measures 15 amino acids from cysteine to phenylalanine. Only the CDR3 DNA is retained, 45 bases long and in frame from the first base. V gives up 5 bases and J gives up 0 bases, and the segment between their germline ends measures 14 bases. The cohort comprised fewer than 750 healthy bone marrow donors. Cohort members were all nominally healthy when sampled, although unrecorded immune exposures were likely present. The donor was CMV seronegative and was included in the group of a few hundred seronegative cohort members. A peripheral blood sample was provided by each donor, and peripheral blood mononuclear cells were used for TCR beta sequencing. Genomic DNA extraction from the blood cell samples was performed with the Qiagen DNeasy Blood Extraction Kit. Library construction relied on the immunoSEQ multiplex PCR assay. A mixture of 60 forward primers for TCR Vbeta segments and 13 reverse primers for TCR Jbeta segments was used in the multiplex PCR. Amplification of the CDR3 region of rearranged TCR beta genes was performed with a multiplex PCR assay on genomic DNA. On the Illumina HiSeq System, the amplified TCR beta libraries were sequenced as 87-base-pair reads. As for the authors' bioinformatics: A later analysis counted approximately 76 million unique TCR beta chains across the 500 to 850 repertoires, and 10 million to 12 million of these chains were shared by at least two donors. A nearest-neighbor algorithm error-corrected the raw reads and collapsed the reads into unique sequences, merging closely related sequences to remove PCR and sequencing errors. Alignment of CDR3 sequences to IMGT reference sequences was used to assign V, D and J gene segments. Each retained sequence needed at least a six-nucleotide match to both a V gene segment and a J gene segment. A rearrangement was called productive if the CDR3 had no stop codons and remained in frame with V and J, and every other rearrangement was called non-productive. CDR3 was defined according to IMGT convention as the region running from the second conserved V-encoded cysteine to the conserved J-encoded phenylalanine. In an earlier analysis of more than 550 of the donors, sequences lacking an unambiguous match to a single V gene segment were excluded. An earlier analysis of a few hundred of the donors classified V segments as functional when productive rearrangements were above 56.7% and as segregating when the standard deviation between donors was above 5%. A statistical classification framework was developed to diagnose cytomegalovirus status using the catalog of TCR beta chain sequences. In a later analysis, TCR nucleotide sequences were compared against IMGT/GENE-DB human TR gene sequences so that V and J genes could be assigned. A later analysis assigned CDR3 sequences and most-parsimonious VDJ recombination scenarios with the TCRdist pipeline. In a later analysis, each TCR beta chain was defined by its CDR3 amino acid sequence together with its V-gene family, and reads without a unique V-gene family were excluded. A later analysis removed 500 to 600 highly shared, low-generation-probability nucleotide sequences to deal with suspected cross-contamination and a sequencing artifact. In a later analysis, a clonal expansion index was calculated for each public chain from normalized within-repertoire ranks of inferred template counts. In a later analysis, generation probabilities were computed using a VDJ recombination model fitted to out-of-frame rearrangements, and the results were checked against IGoR. Hypergeometric tests were used in a later analysis to score TCR-TCR, TCR-HLA and TCR-CMV co-occurrence, with a repertoire-size bias correction applied to the TCR pairs. False discovery rates were estimated in a later analysis by permuting HLA or CMV assignments 20 times. A later analysis grouped co-occurring TCRs with DBSCAN, adding TCRdist sequence similarity when clustering within HLA-allele-positive subsets. Repertoires with fewer than 30,000 or more than 120,000 public chains, plus five repertoires with anomalous nucleotide sharing, were excluded from co-occurrence clustering. As stored in TCRdb, this immuneACCESS dataset retains in-frame rearrangements with V and J assigned. A fraction of the clones does not appear; measured against another copy, unresolved V genes explain less than half of the discrepancy, and the remainder lacks a known reason. V and J calls and clone size follow that table, whereas D and trimming were derived from the DNA. Counted in this sample were hundreds of thousands of clones; about three quarters of them appeared once. Less than 20% of the sample belongs to the ten largest clones.

The chain uses TRBV28 and TRBJ2-7, and perhaps TRBD2 as D gene, on 5 matching bases. The specimen sequenced was PBMCs. The TCR comes from a man in his forties or fifties in good health and CMV-seronegative. The DNA reads TGTGCCAGCAGTACCAGCGGACTGTTCTCCTACGAGCAGTACTTC. This sequence encodes CASSTSGLFSYEQYF.